The 10 T cell receptor beta chains below all came from one sample that was sequenced in a study of T cell responses to AZD1222 COVID-19 vaccine. Some clones are missing from TCRdb's copy, which holds only in-frame ones; the method was immunoSEQ multiplex PCR. The sample includes 120,000 or so clones, 86% of them seen just once. Sample: peripheral blood, taken 28 days after the second AZD1222 dose. These TCRs come from an adult who received the AZD1222 COVID-19 vaccine.

The V and J genes are TRBV11-2 and TRBJ1-3; D perhaps matches TRBD1 (5 bases). The CDR3 sequence is 16 residues long. Germline V lookup: CDR1 SGHAT, CDR2 FQNNGV. With 2 bases removed from V and 1 base from J, the gap between germline ends came to 12 bases. For the CDR3, the DNA is TGTGCCAGCAGCTTAAGGAGGGGCGCTTCTGGAAACACCATATATTTT. Amino acid sequence: CASSLRRGASGNTIYF. Filled out from reference TRBV11-2 and TRBJ1-3, the complete variable domain reads EAGVAQSPRYKIIEKRQSVAFWCNPISGHATLYWYQQILGQGPKLLIQFQNNGVVDDSQLPKDRFSAERLKGVDSTLKIQPAKLEDSAVYLCASSLRRGASGNTIYFGEGSWLTVV.

CDR3 protein: CASRATGNQPQHF. CDR3 DNA: TGTGCCAGTAGGGCCACAGGGAATCAGCCCCAGCATTTT. The chain recombines TRBV19 with TRBJ1-5; D is perhaps TRBD1 (6 bases). Trimming left V 6 bases short and J 4 bases short, with 10 bases between. Germline V gene data show CDR1 as LNHDA and CDR2 as SQIVND (reference sequence). This CDR3 has 13 residues. The full variable domain, rest sourced from reference TRBV19 and TRBJ1-5, is DGGITQSPKYLFRKEGQNVTLSCEQNLNHDAMYWYRQDPGQGLRLIYYSQIVNDFQKGDIAEGYSVSREKKESFPLTVTSAQKNPTAFYLCASRATGNQPQHFGDGTRLSIL.

This clone was counted a single time. J is TRBJ1-1 and V is TRBV27, with TRBD1 as a possible D gene (6 bases). This CDR3 is built from 15 residues. In germline, CDR1 is MNHEY, CDR2 SMNVEV (reference sequence). V was pared by 0 bases and J by 5 bases, with 13 bases between. As DNA, the CDR3 is TGTGCCAGCAGTTTATCCTCGACAGGAGGTACTGAAGCTTTCTTT. It is translated as CASSLSSTGGTEAFF.

V and J are TRBV29-1 and TRBJ2-1, with 7 bases matching TRBD1. Germline V CDR1 and CDR2: SQVTM, ANQGSEA. The V gene end was trimmed by 7 bases and the J gene end by 9 bases; junction bases not matched to a gene: 18. The CDR3 totals 15 residues. The CDR3 DNA reads as TGCAGCGGCAAACGGGGTAGCAGGGGGACGGGTGAGCAGTTCTTC. Its translation: CSGKRGSRGTGEQFF.

This chain links TRBV28 with TRBJ2-3; 8 bases fit TRBD2. The junction had 5 bases not matched to a gene; V was cut back by 3 bases and J by 3 bases. CDR1 is MDHEN, CDR2 SYDVKM, per germline. The CDR3 covers 15 residues. CDR3: CASSFSSGLTDTQYF. Written as DNA, the CDR3 is TGTGCCAGCAGTTTTTCTAGCGGGCTTACAGATACGCAGTATTTT. Combining the CDR3 with reference TRBV28 and TRBJ2-3 gives the whole variable domain DVKVTQSSRYLVKRTGEKVFLECVQDMDHENMFWYRQDPGLGLRLIYFSYDVKMKEKGDIPEGYSVSREKKERFSLILESASTNQTSMYLCASSFSSGLTDTQYFGPGTRLTVL.

The CDR3 spells CASSPRGSGNTGELFF. In nucleotides, the CDR3 is TGTGCCAGCAGCCCTCGAGGTAGCGGGAACACCGGGGAGCTGTTTTTT. The chain links TRBV9 to TRBJ2-2; a weak D match, TRBD2 (6 bases). V was cut by 4 bases and J by 1 base, with 14 bases left in between. The CDR3 has 16 amino acids. Looked up from germline, CDR1 is SGDLS and CDR2 is YYNGEE.

V is TRBV28 and J is TRBJ1-5; the D is unclear. The CDR3 has 13 amino acids. Between the trimmed V and J ends, which lost 9 bases and 5 bases, there was a span of 14 bases. Germline CDR1 and CDR2: MDHEN and SYDVKM. CDR3 coding DNA: TGTGCCAGTTCGGACGGAAACTATCAGCCCCAGCATTTT. Amino acids: CASSDGNYQPQHF.

The chain couples TRBV10-1 to TRBJ1-6; D is unresolved. The germline gives CDR1 WNHNN, CDR2 SYGVQD (reference sequence). This CDR3 spans 18 amino acids. Trimming shortened V by 4 bases and J by 9 bases, and 25 bases separated the two germline ends. The CDR3 region is CASSAAGPSGFAGSPLHF. For the CDR3, the DNA is TGCGCCAGCAGTGCAGCAGGCCCTTCCGGGTTTGCGGGTTCACCCCTCCACTTT.

The chain couples TRBV3-1 (or the pseudogene TRBV3-2) to TRBJ1-1; D might be TRBD1 (5 bases). Germline assignment: CDR1 LGHDT and CDR2 YNNKEL (reference sequence). The V gene lost 3 bases and the J gene lost 9 bases, with 23 bases spanning the gap. CDR3 length: 16 residues. The CDR3 DNA reads TGTGCCAGCAGCCATCAGGGTCTGGGGACCCTGGGTAAAGCTTTCTTT. Translation: CASSHQGLGTLGKAFF.

The chain uses TRBV5-1 and TRBJ1-6, with D perhaps TRBD1 (5 bases). V dropped 4 bases and J dropped 5 bases, with 13 bases sitting between them. The CDR3 runs 15 residues. Germline values: CDR1 SGHRS, CDR2 YFSETQ. The CDR3 sequence is CASSPQDSNNSPLHF. CDR3 in DNA: TGCGCCAGCAGCCCCCAAGACAGCAATAATTCACCCCTCCACTTT.